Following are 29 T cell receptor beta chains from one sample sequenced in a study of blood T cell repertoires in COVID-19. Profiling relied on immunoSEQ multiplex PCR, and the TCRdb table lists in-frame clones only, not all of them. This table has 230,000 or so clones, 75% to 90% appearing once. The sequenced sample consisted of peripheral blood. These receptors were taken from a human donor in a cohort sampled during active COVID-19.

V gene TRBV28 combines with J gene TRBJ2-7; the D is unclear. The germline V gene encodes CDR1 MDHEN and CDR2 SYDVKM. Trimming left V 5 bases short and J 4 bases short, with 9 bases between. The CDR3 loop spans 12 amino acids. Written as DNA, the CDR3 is TGTGCCAGCAGTCCCCCCGGGTACGAGCAGTACTTC. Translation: CASSPPGYEQYF.

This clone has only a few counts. For the CDR3, the DNA is TGCGCCAGCAGCTTAATGGGACAGGCCTACTCCTACGAGCAGTACTTC. Its translation: CASSLMGQAYSYEQYF. The chain has TRBV5-1 and TRBJ2-7, with TRBD1 matching over 8 bases. V was clipped by 2 bases and J by 0 bases; unmatched bases: 7. The CDR3 is 16 residues long. Germline V gene lookup returns CDR1 SGHRS and CDR2 YFSETQ.

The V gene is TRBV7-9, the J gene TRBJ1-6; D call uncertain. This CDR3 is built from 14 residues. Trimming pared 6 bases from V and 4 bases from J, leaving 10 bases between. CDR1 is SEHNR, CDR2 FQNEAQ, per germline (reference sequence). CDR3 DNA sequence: TGTGCCAGCAGGGTTGCGGGGTATAATTCACCCCTCCACTTT. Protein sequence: CASRVAGYNSPLHF.

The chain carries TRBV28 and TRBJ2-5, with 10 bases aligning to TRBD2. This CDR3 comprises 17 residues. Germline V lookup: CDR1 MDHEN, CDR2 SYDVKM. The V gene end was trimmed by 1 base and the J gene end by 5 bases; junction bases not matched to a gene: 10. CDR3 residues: CASSLFPSGGLGETQYF. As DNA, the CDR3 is TGTGCCAGCAGTTTATTCCCTAGCGGGGGCTTGGGGGAGACCCAGTACTTC.

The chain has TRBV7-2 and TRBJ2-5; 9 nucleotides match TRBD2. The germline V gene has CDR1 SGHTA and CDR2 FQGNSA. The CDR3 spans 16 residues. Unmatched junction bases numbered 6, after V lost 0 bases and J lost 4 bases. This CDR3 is CASSLAAGGEGETQYF. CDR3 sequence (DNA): TGTGCCAGCAGCTTAGCGGCGGGAGGGGAGGGAGAGACCCAGTACTTC.

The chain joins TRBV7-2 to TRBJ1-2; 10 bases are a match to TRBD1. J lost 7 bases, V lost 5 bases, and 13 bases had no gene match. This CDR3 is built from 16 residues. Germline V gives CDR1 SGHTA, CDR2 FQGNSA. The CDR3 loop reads CASSLLPTGGAGGYTF. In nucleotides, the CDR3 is TGTGCCAGCAGCCTCCTACCGACAGGGGGCGCGGGTGGCTACACCTTC. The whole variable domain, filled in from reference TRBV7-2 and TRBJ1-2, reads GAGVSQSPSNKVTEKGKDVELRCDPISGHTALYWYRQSLGQGLEFLIYFQGNSAPDKSGLPSDRFSAERTGGSVSTLTIQRTQQEDSAVYLCASSLLPTGGAGGYTFGSGTRLTVV.

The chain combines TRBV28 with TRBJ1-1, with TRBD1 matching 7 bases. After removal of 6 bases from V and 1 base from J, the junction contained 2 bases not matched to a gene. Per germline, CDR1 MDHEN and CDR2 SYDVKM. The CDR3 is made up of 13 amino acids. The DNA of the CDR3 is TGTGCCAGCAGCAGGGACAGGAACACTGAAGCTTTCTTT. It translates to CASSRDRNTEAFF.

For the CDR3, the DNA is TGTGCCAGTAGTCGGACTACTAGCGGGAGAAACAATGAGCAGTTCTTC. As protein: CASSRTTSGRNNEQFF. The chain carries TRBV19 and TRBJ2-1; 11 positions agree with TRBD2. CDR1 is LNHDA, CDR2 SQIVND, per germline (reference sequence). The CDR3 runs to 16 residues. After removal of 5 bases from V and 5 bases from J, the junction contained 8 bases not matched to a gene.

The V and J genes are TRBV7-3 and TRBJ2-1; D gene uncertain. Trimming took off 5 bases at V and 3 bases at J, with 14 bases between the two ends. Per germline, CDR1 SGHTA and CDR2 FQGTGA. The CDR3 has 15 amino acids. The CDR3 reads CASSLLVAGYNEQFF. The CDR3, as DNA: TGTGCCAGCAGCCTCCTCGTGGCAGGCTACAATGAGCAGTTCTTC. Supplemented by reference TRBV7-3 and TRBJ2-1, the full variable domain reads GAGVSQTPSNKVTEKGKYVELRCDPISGHTALYWYRQSLGQGPEFLIYFQGTGAADDSGLPNDRFFAVRPEGSVSTLKIQRTERGDSAVYLCASSLLVAGYNEQFFGPGTRLTVL.

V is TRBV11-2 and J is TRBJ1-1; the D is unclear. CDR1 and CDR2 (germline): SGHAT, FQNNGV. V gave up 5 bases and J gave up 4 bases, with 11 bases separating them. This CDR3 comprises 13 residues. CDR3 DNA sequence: TGTGCCAGCAGCCTCTCCGGCGGCACTGAAGCTTTCTTT. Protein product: CASSLSGGTEAFF. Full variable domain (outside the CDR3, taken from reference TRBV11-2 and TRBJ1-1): EAGVAQSPRYKIIEKRQSVAFWCNPISGHATLYWYQQILGQGPKLLIQFQNNGVVDDSQLPKDRFSAERLKGVDSTLKIQPAKLEDSAVYLCASSLSGGTEAFFGQGTRLTVV.

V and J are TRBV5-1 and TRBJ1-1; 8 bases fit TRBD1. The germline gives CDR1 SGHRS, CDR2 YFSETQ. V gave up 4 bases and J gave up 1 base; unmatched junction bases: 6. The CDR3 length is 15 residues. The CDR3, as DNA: TGCGCCAGCAGCCCATGGACAGGGACGAACACTGAAGCTTTCTTT. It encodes CASSPWTGTNTEAFF.

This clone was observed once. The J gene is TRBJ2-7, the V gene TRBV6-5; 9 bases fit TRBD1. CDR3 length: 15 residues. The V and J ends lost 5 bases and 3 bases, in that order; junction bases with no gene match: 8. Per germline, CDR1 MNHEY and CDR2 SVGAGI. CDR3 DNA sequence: TGTGCCAGCAGTCTCCTCCCGGGACAGGGCTACGAGCAGTACTTC. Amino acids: CASSLLPGQGYEQYF.

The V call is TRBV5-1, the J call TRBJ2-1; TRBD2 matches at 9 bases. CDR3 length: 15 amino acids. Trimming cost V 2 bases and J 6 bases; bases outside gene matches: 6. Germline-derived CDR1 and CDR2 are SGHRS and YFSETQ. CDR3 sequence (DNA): TGCGCCAGCAGCTTCCTAGCGGGATGGGGCAATGAGCAGTTCTTC. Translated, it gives CASSFLAGWGNEQFF.

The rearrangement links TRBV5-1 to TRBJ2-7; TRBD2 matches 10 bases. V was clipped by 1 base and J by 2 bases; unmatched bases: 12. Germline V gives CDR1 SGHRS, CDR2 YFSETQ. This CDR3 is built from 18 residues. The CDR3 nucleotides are TGCGCCAGCAGCTTGAGGGGGACTAGCGTCCTTGGTCCCTACGAGCAGTACTTC. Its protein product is CASSLRGTSVLGPYEQYF.

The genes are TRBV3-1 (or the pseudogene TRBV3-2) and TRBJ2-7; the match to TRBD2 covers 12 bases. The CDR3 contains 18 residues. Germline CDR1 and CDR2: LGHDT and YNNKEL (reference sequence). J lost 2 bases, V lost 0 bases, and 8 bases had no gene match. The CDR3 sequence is CASSQESRRLAGAYEQYF. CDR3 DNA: TGTGCCAGCAGCCAAGAGTCCCGAAGACTAGCGGGAGCCTACGAGCAGTACTTC.

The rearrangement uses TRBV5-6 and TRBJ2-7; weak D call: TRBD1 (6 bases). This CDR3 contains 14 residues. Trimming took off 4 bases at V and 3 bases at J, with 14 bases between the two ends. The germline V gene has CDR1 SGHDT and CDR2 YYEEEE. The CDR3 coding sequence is TGTGCCAGCAGCACACGGGACAAGAACTACGAGCAGTACTTC. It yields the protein CASSTRDKNYEQYF.

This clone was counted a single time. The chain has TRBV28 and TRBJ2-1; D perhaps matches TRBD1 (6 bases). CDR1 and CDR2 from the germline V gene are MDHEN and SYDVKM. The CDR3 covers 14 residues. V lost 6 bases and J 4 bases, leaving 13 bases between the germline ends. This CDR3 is CASRMADSYNEQFF. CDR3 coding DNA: TGTGCCAGCAGGATGGCGGACAGTTACAATGAGCAGTTCTTC.

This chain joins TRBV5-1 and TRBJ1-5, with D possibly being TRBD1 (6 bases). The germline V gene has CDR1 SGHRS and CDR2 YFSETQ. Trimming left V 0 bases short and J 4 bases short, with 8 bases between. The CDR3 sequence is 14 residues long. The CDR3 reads CASSLGDKNQPQHF. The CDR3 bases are TGCGCCAGCAGCTTGGGGGACAAAAATCAGCCCCAGCATTTT.

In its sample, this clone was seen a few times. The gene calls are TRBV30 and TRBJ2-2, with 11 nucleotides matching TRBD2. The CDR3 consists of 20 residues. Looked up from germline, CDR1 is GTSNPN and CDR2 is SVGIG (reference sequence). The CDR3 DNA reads TGTGCAATCCCGATACTAGCGGGAGCACGTGTAGACGCGAACACCGGGGAGCTGTTTTTT. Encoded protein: CAIPILAGARVDANTGELFF. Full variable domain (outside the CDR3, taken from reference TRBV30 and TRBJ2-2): SQTIHQWPATLVQPVGSPLSLECTVEGTSNPNLYWYRQAAGRGLQLLFYSVGIGQISSEVPQNLSASRPQDRQFILSSKKLLLSDSGFYLCAIPILAGARVDANTGELFFGEGSRLTVL.

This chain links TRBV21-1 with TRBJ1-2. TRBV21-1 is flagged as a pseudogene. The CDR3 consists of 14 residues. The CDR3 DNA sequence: TGTGCCAGCAGCCCGCAAAGGAGCAACTATGGCTACACCTTC. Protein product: CASSPQRSNYGYTF.

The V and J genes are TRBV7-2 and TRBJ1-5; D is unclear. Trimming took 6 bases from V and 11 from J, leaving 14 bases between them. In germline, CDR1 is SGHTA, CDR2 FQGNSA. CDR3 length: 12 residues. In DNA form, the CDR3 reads TGTGCCAGCAGTTCCCCCTCCGGGGCCCAGCATTTT. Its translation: CASSSPSGAQHF.

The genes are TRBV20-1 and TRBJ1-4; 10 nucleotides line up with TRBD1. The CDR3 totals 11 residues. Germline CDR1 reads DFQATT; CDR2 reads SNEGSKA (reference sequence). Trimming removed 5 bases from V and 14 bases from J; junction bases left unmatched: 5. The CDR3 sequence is CSAGDRGSLFF. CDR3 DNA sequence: TGCAGTGCTGGGGACAGGGGATCTCTGTTTTTT.

The CDR3, as DNA: TGTGCCAGCAGTCCCGAGTACGGGGGGCATCAGCCCCAGCATTTT. Its protein product is CASSPEYGGHQPQHF. This rearrangement joins TRBV27 to TRBJ1-5; possibly TRBD1 for D (6 bases). V was trimmed by 5 bases and J by 5 bases, leaving 16 bases between them. CDR3 size: 15 residues. Germline CDR1 is MNHEY and CDR2 is SMNVEV (reference sequence).

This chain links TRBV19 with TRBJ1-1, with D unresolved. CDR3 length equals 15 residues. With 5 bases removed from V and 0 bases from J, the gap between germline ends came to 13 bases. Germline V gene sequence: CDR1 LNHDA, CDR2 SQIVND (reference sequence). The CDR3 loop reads CASSPATLLNTEAFF. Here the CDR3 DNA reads TGTGCCAGTAGTCCCGCGACATTACTGAACACTGAAGCTTTCTTT. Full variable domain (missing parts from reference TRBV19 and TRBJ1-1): DGGITQSPKYLFRKEGQNVTLSCEQNLNHDAMYWYRQDPGQGLRLIYYSQIVNDFQKGDIAEGYSVSREKKESFPLTVTSAQKNPTAFYLCASSPATLLNTEAFFGQGTRLTVV.

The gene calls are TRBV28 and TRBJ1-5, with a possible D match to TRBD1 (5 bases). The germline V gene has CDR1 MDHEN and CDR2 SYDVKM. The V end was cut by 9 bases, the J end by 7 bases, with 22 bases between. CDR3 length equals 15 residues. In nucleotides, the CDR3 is TGTGCCAGTAGAAGGTCCGGGGGACCTTCGCAGCCCCAGCATTTT. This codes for CASRRSGGPSQPQHF.

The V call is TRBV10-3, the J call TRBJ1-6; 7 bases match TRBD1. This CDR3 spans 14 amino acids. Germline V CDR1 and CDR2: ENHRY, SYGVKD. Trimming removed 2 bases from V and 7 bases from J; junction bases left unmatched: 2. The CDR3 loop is CAISEGTANSPLHF. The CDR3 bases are TGTGCCATCAGTGAGGGGACAGCCAATTCACCCCTCCACTTT.

DNA of the CDR3: TGTGCCAGCACAGTATTCGGGGACTACGAGCAGTACTTC. Encoded protein: CASTVFGDYEQYF. The rearrangement joins TRBV7-9 to TRBJ2-7, with D perhaps matching TRBD2 (5 bases). CDR1 and CDR2 (germline): SEHNR, FQNEAQ (reference sequence). Trimming removed 7 bases from V and 3 bases from J, with 13 bases in between. The CDR3 runs to 13 residues. Supplemented by reference TRBV7-9 and TRBJ2-7, the full variable domain reads DTGVSQNPRHKITKRGQNVTFRCDPISEHNRLYWYRQTLGQGPEFLTYFQNEAQLEKSRLLSDRFSAERPKGSFSTLEIQRTEQGDSAMYLCASTVFGDYEQYFGPGTRLTVT.

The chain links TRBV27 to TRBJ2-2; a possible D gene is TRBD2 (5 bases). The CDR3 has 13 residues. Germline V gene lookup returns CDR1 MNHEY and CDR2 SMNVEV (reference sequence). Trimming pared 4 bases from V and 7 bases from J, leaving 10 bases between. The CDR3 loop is CASSWMGVGELFF. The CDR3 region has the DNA TGTGCCAGCAGTTGGATGGGAGTCGGGGAGCTGTTTTTT.

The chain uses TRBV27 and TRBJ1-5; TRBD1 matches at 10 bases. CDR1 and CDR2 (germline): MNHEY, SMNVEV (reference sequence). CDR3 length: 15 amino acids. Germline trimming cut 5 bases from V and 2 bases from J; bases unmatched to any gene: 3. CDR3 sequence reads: CASSPGQGGNQPQHF. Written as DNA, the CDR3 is TGTGCCAGCAGTCCTGGACAGGGGGGCAATCAGCCCCAGCATTTT.